These T cell receptor beta chains were read from a single sample in a study of blood T cell repertoires in COVID-19. Sequencing was performed with immunoSEQ multiplex PCR; in TCRdb, only in-frame clones are kept and a portion is missing. The sample lists approximately 210,000 clones; about four fifths were seen once. The specimen sequenced was peripheral blood. The source of these receptors is a woman between 45 and 60 years old with active or convalescent COVID-19. Both conserved end residues are part of each CDR3. The D gene is left open where the match is weak. Not all rows give a size; the values are once, few, many and, for expanded clones, a class.

size: once; D: NA; V: TRBV4-1; length: 15; J: TRBJ2-3; CDR3: CASSQGHSGADTQYF; DNA: TGCGCCAGCAGCCAAGGGCATTCAGGGGCAGATACGCAGTATTTT
size: NA; D: TRBD2; V: TRBV5-6; length: 16; J: TRBJ2-1; CDR3: CASSLLTSGGRGEQFF; DNA: TGTGCCAGCAGCCTCCTGACTAGCGGGGGGCGGGGTGAGCAGTTCTTC
size: NA; D: NA; V: TRBV19; length: 14; J: TRBJ2-5; CDR3: CASSNRGGQETQYF; DNA: TGTGCCAGTAGTAACAGGGGAGGACAAGAGACCCAGTACTTC
size: NA; D: TRBD2; V: TRBV30; length: 15; J: TRBJ2-2; CDR3: CAWSRGEKGTGELFF; DNA: TGTGCCTGGAGTCGGGGGGAGAAGGGAACCGGGGAGCTGTTTTTT
size: NA; D: NA; V: TRBV11-2; length: 15; J: TRBJ1-5; CDR3: CASSADGRQGQPQHF; DNA: TGTGCCAGCAGCGCGGACGGCCGTCAGGGCCAGCCCCAGCATTTT
size: NA; D: NA; V: TRBV19; length: 13; J: TRBJ2-3; CDR3: CASSIRQETAQYF; DNA: TGTGCCAGTAGTATCCGACAGGAGACAGCGCAGTATTTT
size: NA; D: TRBD2; V: TRBV6-6; length: 15; J: TRBJ2-1; CDR3: CASSVTSAPYNEQFF; DNA: TGTGCCAGCAGTGTGACTAGCGCCCCCTACAATGAGCAGTTCTTC
size: NA; D: TRBD1; V: TRBV5-1; length: 18; J: TRBJ1-6; CDR3: CASSYWDRGSSYNSPLHF; DNA: TGCGCCAGCAGCTATTGGGACAGGGGAAGCTCCTATAATTCACCCCTCCACTTT
size: NA; D: TRBD1; V: TRBV12-3/TRBV12-4; length: 13; J: TRBJ1-1; CDR3: CASSGQGGTEAFF; DNA: TGTGCCAGCTCGGGACAGGGAGGCACTGAAGCTTTCTTT
size: NA; D: NA; V: TRBV3-1/TRBV3-2; length: 20; J: TRBJ1-6; CDR3: CASSHGGGGGARSYNSPLHF; DNA: TGTGCCAGCAGCCACGGGGGGGGAGGCGGGGCCCGGTCCTATAATTCACCCCTCCACTTT
size: NA; D: TRBD2; V: TRBV7-9; length: 15; J: TRBJ2-3; CDR3: CASSFSGGSTDTQYF; DNA: TGTGCCAGCAGCTTTAGCGGGGGGTCCACAGATACGCAGTATTTT
size: NA; D: TRBD1; V: TRBV2; length: 14; J: TRBJ2-2; CDR3: CASSVQGSTGELFF; DNA: TGTGCCAGCAGTGTACAGGGGAGCACCGGGGAGCTGTTTTTT
size: few; D: TRBD1; V: TRBV19; length: 13; J: TRBJ1-4; CDR3: CASSRDRNEKLFF; DNA: TGTGCCAGTAGCCGGGACAGGAATGAAAAACTGTTTTTT